The 29 T cell receptor beta chains in this list originate from one sample, sequenced in a study of T cell responses to AZD1222 COVID-19 vaccine. TCRdb's table, derived via immunoSEQ multiplex PCR, lists solely in-frame clones and lacks some. The repertoire includes about 120,000 clones, about 88% of them detected once, and 7.5% sits in the top ten. The material was peripheral blood, obtained on day 0 of AZD1222 vaccination. These receptors originate from an adult in good health.

The V gene is TRBV9, the J gene TRBJ2-2; the D gene is possibly TRBD2 (6 bases). This CDR3 has 13 residues. Germline CDR1 reads SGDLS; CDR2 reads YYNGEE. Trimming removed 0 bases at V and 9 bases at J, with 9 bases between. CDR3 sequence (DNA): TGTGCCAGCAGCGTAGGGGAGGACCGGGAGCTGTTTTTT. Protein: CASSVGEDRELFF.

The V call is TRBV6-1, the J call TRBJ1-5; no definite D call. Germline V gene data show CDR1 as MNHNS and CDR2 as SASEGT. The CDR3 covers 16 residues. V shed 1 base and J shed 0 bases, with 10 bases lying between them. The CDR3 DNA reads TGTGCCAGCAGTGAAGGGACTGGATTTAGCAATCAGCCCCAGCATTTT. Translated, it gives CASSEGTGFSNQPQHF.

V usage is TRBV5-6 and J usage is TRBJ1-1; a weak D match, TRBD1 (5 bases). In germline, CDR1 is SGHDT, CDR2 YYEEEE. The CDR3 has 15 amino acids. V was shortened by 2 bases and J by 4 bases, with 15 bases between the two germline ends. The CDR3 DNA reads TGTGCCAGCAGCTTAATCGGGGCGGAGAGCACTGAAGCTTTCTTT. This codes for CASSLIGAESTEAFF.

This clone has only one observation. V gene TRBV14 combines with J gene TRBJ2-7, with 12 bases identical to TRBD1. The ends lost 5 bases at V and 2 bases at J; junction bases unmatched: 4. There are 15 residues in the CDR3. Germline values: CDR1 SGHDN, CDR2 FVKESK. CDR3 loop: CASSYRDRGPYEQYF. The CDR3 DNA reads as TGTGCCAGCAGCTACCGGGACAGGGGGCCCTACGAGCAGTACTTC.

The V call is TRBV6-5, the J call TRBJ1-6; D is uncertain. The CDR3 covers 15 residues. CDR1 is MNHEY and CDR2 is SVGAGI in the germline V gene. The germline V and J ends were trimmed by 5 bases and 7 bases, with 15 bases remaining between them. The DNA for the CDR3 is TGTGCCAGCAGTAACCGGCCAGAACCAAATTCACCCCTCCACTTT. Its protein product is CASSNRPEPNSPLHF.

The rearrangement uses TRBV18 and TRBJ1-2; 7 nucleotides align to TRBD1. The germline V gene has CDR1 KGHSH and CDR2 LQKENI. V trimming: 3 bases; J trimming: 0 bases; junction bases outside the gene matches: 4. CDR3 size: 15 residues. This CDR3 is CASSPGTETNYGYTF. The CDR3 region has the DNA TGTGCCAGCTCACCCGGGACAGAAACTAACTATGGCTACACCTTC.

V usage is TRBV19 and J usage is TRBJ1-2; D is undetermined. CDR1 and CDR2 (germline): LNHDA, SQIVND (reference sequence). Trimming shortened V by 9 bases and J by 8 bases, and 16 bases separated the two germline ends. This CDR3 spans 12 amino acids. The CDR3 nucleotides read TGTGCCAGCGGCCTGCCACGAAACGGCTACACCTTC. It specifies CASGLPRNGYTF.

CDR3 in DNA: TGTGCCAGCAGCCGAAAAAGAGGGACAGGGGGTATGGGGCAAGAGACCCAGTACTTC. This codes for CASSRKRGTGGMGQETQYF. V is TRBV3-1 (or the pseudogene TRBV3-2) and J is TRBJ2-5; the match to TRBD1 covers 11 bases. The CDR3 sequence is 19 residues long. The V gene end was trimmed by 4 bases and the J gene end by 2 bases; junction bases not matched to a gene: 15. Germline values: CDR1 LGHDT, CDR2 YNNKEL (reference sequence).

Only a few counts were recorded for this clone. The V gene is TRBV2, the J gene TRBJ1-2; D call uncertain. Germline assignment: CDR1 SNHLY and CDR2 FYNNEI. V shed 3 bases and J shed 0 bases, with 8 bases lying between them. The CDR3 length is 14 residues. CDR3 sequence reads: CASSDVISNYGYTF. The CDR3 nucleotides read TGTGCCAGCAGTGACGTCATCTCTAACTATGGCTACACCTTC.

The chain has TRBV6-2 or TRBV6-3 and TRBJ2-1; D gene unclear. Germline V CDR1 and CDR2: MNHEY, SVGEGT. The CDR3 contains 13 residues. Trimming cost V 2 bases and J 4 bases, with 6 bases left between them. The CDR3 spells CASSYVGYNEQFF. The CDR3 DNA reads as TGTGCCAGCAGTTACGTGGGATACAATGAGCAGTTCTTC.

The rearrangement links TRBV19 to TRBJ2-1; 11 positions agree with TRBD2. V was clipped by 5 bases and J by 2 bases; unmatched bases: 5. This CDR3 has 16 amino acids. The germline CDR1 and CDR2 sequences are LNHDA and SQIVND (reference sequence). CDR3 residues: CASSRVAGGPYNEQFF. The CDR3 DNA follows: TGTGCCAGTAGTCGAGTAGCGGGAGGGCCCTACAATGAGCAGTTCTTC.

The CDR3 is CASSYFTTNTDVKFF. DNA of the CDR3: TGTGCCAGCAGTTATTTCACAACTAACACCGATGTAAAGTTCTTC. The chain uses TRBV6-5 and TRBJ2-1; no clear D. The CDR3 runs to 15 residues. Germline CDR1 is MNHEY and CDR2 is SVGAGI. Trimming removed 3 bases at V and 14 bases at J, with 23 bases between.

The chain has TRBV10-3 and TRBJ1-1; D is unresolved. Germline V gene sequence: CDR1 ENHRY, CDR2 SYGVKD. V dropped 3 bases and J dropped 0 bases, with 11 bases sitting between them. This CDR3 spans 15 amino acids. CDR3 nucleotides: TGTGCCATCAGTGATTACAGTTCCCTGAACACTGAAGCTTTCTTT. This translates into CAISDYSSLNTEAFF.

The chain carries TRBV6-4 and TRBJ2-1; 11 bases fit TRBD2. Looked up from germline, CDR1 is MRHNA and CDR2 is SNTAGT. The CDR3 totals 15 residues. The V gene end was trimmed by 3 bases and the J gene end by 5 bases; junction bases not matched to a gene: 3. This CDR3 reads CASSEIAGGDNEQFF. The DNA of the CDR3 is TGTGCCAGCAGTGAAATAGCGGGGGGGGACAATGAGCAGTTCTTC.

V gene TRBV6-5 combines with J gene TRBJ1-5; D gene unclear. The ends were cut back, 6 bases at V and 2 bases at J, with 11 bases in the middle. The CDR3 is made up of 14 amino acids. In germline, CDR1 is MNHEY, CDR2 SVGAGI. Here the CDR3 DNA reads TGTGCCAGCAGGTACGGGGTCGGCAATCAGCCCCAGCATTTT. As protein: CASRYGVGNQPQHF.

The gene calls are TRBV11-2 and TRBJ1-2; D possibly corresponds to TRBD1 (5 bases). The CDR3 spans 15 residues. Germline V gene data show CDR1 as SGHAT and CDR2 as FQNNGV. Trimming pared 5 bases from V and 4 bases from J, leaving 17 bases between. CDR3 sequence (DNA): TGTGCCAGCAGCCTTTTAGGGGCCCAGGGCTATGGCTACACCTTC. The encoded protein is CASSLLGAQGYGYTF.

This chain uses TRBV7-2 with TRBJ2-7, with a weak D call TRBD2 (5 bases). Trimming shortened V by 5 bases and J by 3 bases, and 11 bases separated the two germline ends. Germline CDR1 SGHTA, CDR2 FQGNSA. The CDR3 runs 13 residues. CDR3 coding DNA: TGTGCCAGCAGCATCTCGGACTTCTACGAGCAGTACTTC. This encodes CASSISDFYEQYF.

This clone was seen more than once but under ten times. The rearrangement uses TRBV28 and TRBJ1-5; D is unclear. Deletions cut 6 bases from V and 5 bases from J, with 8 bases between. Germline loops: CDR1 MDHEN, CDR2 SYDVKM. This CDR3 is 12 amino acids long. In nucleotides, the CDR3 is TGTGCCAGCAGGGAAGTTCATCAGCCCCAGCATTTT. Its translation is CASREVHQPQHF.

The chain is built from TRBV6-5 and TRBJ2-7; TRBD1 might be the D (5 bases). Germline lookup yields CDR1 MNHEY and CDR2 SVGAGI. Trimming removed 6 bases from V and 2 bases from J, with 17 bases in between. The CDR3 has 15 residues. The CDR3 DNA sequence: TGTGCCAGCAGGAACCCCCAGGGATTTGCCTACGAGCAGTACTTC. Protein product: CASRNPQGFAYEQYF.

The chain employs TRBV5-6 and TRBJ1-3; no clear D. The CDR3 has 15 residues. Germline values: CDR1 SGHDT, CDR2 YYEEEE. Trimming stripped 2 bases from V and 2 bases from J, with 11 bases between. The CDR3, as DNA: TGTGCCAGCAGCTTAGGCGGGTACGCTGGAAACACCATATATTTT. This sequence encodes CASSLGGYAGNTIYF.

Points on this clone: The same CDR3 is also encoded by other DNA sequences in this sample. The chain uses TRBV6-1 and TRBJ1-1; TRBD1 might be the D (5 bases). The germline V gene encodes CDR1 MNHNS and CDR2 SASEGT. Trimming pared 3 bases from V and 3 bases from J, leaving 8 bases between. This CDR3 has 13 residues. This CDR3 is CASSEGLHTEAFF. The DNA for the CDR3 is TGTGCCAGCAGTGAGGGACTTCACACTGAAGCTTTCTTT.

J is TRBJ2-3 and V is TRBV19, with D possibly being TRBD2 (7 bases). Between the trimmed V and J ends, which lost 4 bases and 2 bases, there was a span of 16 bases. Germline CDR1 reads LNHDA; CDR2 reads SQIVND (reference sequence). The CDR3 runs 16 residues. This chain's CDR3 is CASSKIQAGATDTQYF. Written as DNA, the CDR3 is TGTGCCAGTAGTAAAATTCAGGCGGGGGCCACAGATACGCAGTATTTT.

The genes are TRBV7-6 and TRBJ2-5; D gene unclear. Germline-derived CDR1 and CDR2 are SGHVS and FNYEAQ. The CDR3 is 14 amino acids. Trimming stripped 1 base from V and 2 bases from J, with 8 bases between. CDR3 sequence reads: CASSLGNSQETQYF. In nucleotides, the CDR3 is TGTGCCAGCAGCTTAGGTAACAGTCAAGAGACCCAGTACTTC.

The V gene is TRBV7-3, the J gene TRBJ2-1; D perhaps matches TRBD1 (6 bases). The ends were cut back, 3 bases at V and 7 bases at J, with 13 bases in the middle. This CDR3 spans 14 amino acids. CDR1 is SGHTA and CDR2 is FQGTGA in the germline V gene. The CDR3: CASSFSGVDNEQFF. The CDR3 DNA is TGTGCCAGCAGCTTTTCAGGGGTTGATAATGAGCAGTTCTTC.

There are many counts of this clone. The DNA of the CDR3 is TGTGCCAGCAGTCCAGGGGGTGTTAGCACTGAAGCTTTCTTT. This translates into CASSPGGVSTEAFF. This chain uses TRBV6-4 with TRBJ1-1; 7 bases fit TRBD1. Germline V gene sequence: CDR1 MRHNA, CDR2 SNTAGT. Trimming removed 5 bases from V and 4 bases from J; junction bases left unmatched: 7. CDR3 size: 14 residues.

J is TRBJ2-3 and V is TRBV14; D ambiguous. Germline CDR1 SGHDN, CDR2 FVKESK. Deletions cut 6 bases from V and 3 bases from J, with 13 bases between. This CDR3 contains 14 residues. The CDR3 reads CASSPTVGTDTQYF. For the CDR3, the DNA is TGTGCCAGCAGTCCAACGGTCGGTACAGATACGCAGTATTTT.

This clone was seen a handful of times. This chain links TRBV28 with TRBJ1-1; D remains unclear. Trimming pared 3 bases from V and 2 bases from J, leaving 7 bases between. The CDR3 has 13 residues. Germline V gene lookup returns CDR1 MDHEN and CDR2 SYDVKM. The CDR3 here is CASSFGQNTEAFF. The CDR3 nucleotides read TGTGCCAGCAGTTTCGGCCAAAACACTGAAGCTTTCTTT. Full variable domain (rest looked up from reference TRBV28 and TRBJ1-1): DVKVTQSSRYLVKRTGEKVFLECVQDMDHENMFWYRQDPGLGLRLIYFSYDVKMKEKGDIPEGYSVSREKKERFSLILESASTNQTSMYLCASSFGQNTEAFFGQGTRLTVV.

V is TRBV5-1 and J is TRBJ1-2; D is unresolved. Trimming left V 0 bases short and J 4 bases short, with 10 bases between. The V gene's germline CDR1 is SGHRS and CDR2 YFSETQ. This CDR3 has 14 residues. In DNA, the CDR3 is TGCGCCAGCAGCTTGGAACAGAAAGGCTATGGCTACACCTTC. Translated: CASSLEQKGYGYTF.

The DNA of the CDR3 is TGCAGCGTTGAGGGGGCCTTGAATGAGCAGTTCTTC. It codes for CSVEGALNEQFF. The rearrangement uses TRBV29-1 and TRBJ2-1; tentative D call: TRBD1 (6 bases). In germline, CDR1 is SQVTM, CDR2 ANQGSEA. This CDR3 region has 12 residues. Trimming cost V 3 bases and J 7 bases, with 10 bases left between them.